The TCR beta chain under discussion was sequenced for a study of T cells in Graves' hyperthyroidism and ophthalmopathy. Researchers amplified the TCR beta CDR3 regions from RNA transcripts. TCR CDR3 regions were first amplified by RT-PCR with HTBI primers. TCRdb re-analysed the multiplex PCR reads in MiXCR, keeping a single row per CDR3 protein. The repertoire has approximately 400,000 distinct CDR3 sequences, about 14% of them found once; the top ten carry around a fifth. Trimming took 2 bases from V and 7 from J; bases not matched to a gene: 4. The CDR3 totals 15 residues. This clonotype was seen many times.

Sequences were obtained from blood. V usage is TRBV12-3 or TRBV12-4 and J usage is TRBJ1-6, with 8 nucleotides matching TRBD1. The clonotype comes from a woman in her twenties or thirties with Graves' ophthalmopathy. The CDR3 DNA is TGTGCCAGCAGTTTACGGGACAGGTTAAATTCACCCCTCCACTTT. This codes for CASSLRDRLNSPLHF.